This T cell receptor beta chain comes out of a study of blood T cells in healthy people across ages. Study-level results: With age, beta diversity per million T cells declined roughly linearly, significantly by about 37.

For the second PCR, which ran for about 6 to 11 cycles, a sample-barcoded 5' primer and a J-beta primer mix were used. Using its own MiXCR run on the 5' RACE reads, TCRdb lists one record per CDR3 protein. The sample lists about 650,000 distinct CDR3 sequences, roughly half occurring once. V was pared by 3 bases and J by 2 bases, with 8 bases of the junction left unmatched. Germline V gene sequence: CDR1 DFQATT, CDR2 SNEGSKA (reference sequence). CDR3 size: 15 residues. This clonotype was seen repeatedly, ten times or more. Antigen unknown. Sequenced input: blood. This TCR was sampled from a woman of 80 years or more in good health. The chain carries TRBV20-1 and TRBJ2-3; the match to TRBD2 covers 7 bases. This CDR3 reads CSASPGTTATDTQYF. The CDR3 nucleotides read TGCAGTGCTAGCCCCGGGACTACTGCCACAGATACGCAGTATTTT.